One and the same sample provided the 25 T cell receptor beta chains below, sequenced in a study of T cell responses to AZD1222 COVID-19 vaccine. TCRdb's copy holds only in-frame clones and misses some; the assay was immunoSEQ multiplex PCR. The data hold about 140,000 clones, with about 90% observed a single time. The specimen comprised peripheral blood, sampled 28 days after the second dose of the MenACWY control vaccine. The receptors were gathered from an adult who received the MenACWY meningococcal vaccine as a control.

The CDR3 is CASSALGQPQHF. The CDR3 DNA reads TGTGCCAGCAGCGCCCTAGGGCAGCCCCAGCATTTT. The chain couples TRBV7-2 to TRBJ1-5; D remains ambiguous. Germline CDR1 and CDR2: SGHTA and FQGNSA. V lost 5 bases to trimming and J lost 7 bases, with 9 bases between them. The CDR3 totals 12 residues.

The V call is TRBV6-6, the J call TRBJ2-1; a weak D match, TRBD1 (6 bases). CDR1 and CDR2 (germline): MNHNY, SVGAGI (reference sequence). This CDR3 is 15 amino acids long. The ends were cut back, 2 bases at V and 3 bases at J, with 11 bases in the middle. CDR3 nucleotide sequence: TGTGCCAGCAGTTACGGGGGACACTTCTACAATGAGCAGTTCTTC. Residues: CASSYGGHFYNEQFF.

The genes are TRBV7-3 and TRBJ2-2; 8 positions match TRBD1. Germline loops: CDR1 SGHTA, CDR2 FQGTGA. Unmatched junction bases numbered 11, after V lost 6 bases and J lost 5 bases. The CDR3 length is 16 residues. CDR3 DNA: TGTGCCAGCAGTTTATCAGGGGGCGCGGGGACCGGGGAGCTGTTTTTT. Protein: CASSLSGGAGTGELFF.

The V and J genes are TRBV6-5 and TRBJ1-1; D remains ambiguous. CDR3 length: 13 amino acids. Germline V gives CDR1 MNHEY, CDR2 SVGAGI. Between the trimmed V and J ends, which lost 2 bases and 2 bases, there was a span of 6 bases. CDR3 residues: CASSYDGNTEAFF. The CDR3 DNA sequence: TGTGCCAGCAGTTACGACGGCAACACTGAAGCTTTCTTT.

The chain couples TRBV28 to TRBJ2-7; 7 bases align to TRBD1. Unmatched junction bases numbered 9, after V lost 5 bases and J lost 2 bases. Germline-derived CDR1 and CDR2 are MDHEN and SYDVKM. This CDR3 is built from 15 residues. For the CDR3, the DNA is TGTGCCAGCAGTGGGACCGGGACAGTTCCCTACGAGCAGTACTTC. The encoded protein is CASSGTGTVPYEQYF.

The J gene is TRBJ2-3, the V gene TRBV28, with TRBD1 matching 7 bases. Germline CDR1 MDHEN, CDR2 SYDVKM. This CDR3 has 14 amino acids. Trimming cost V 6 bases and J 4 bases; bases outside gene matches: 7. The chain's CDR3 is CASRTTGRSDTQYF. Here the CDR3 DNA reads TGTGCCAGCAGGACGACAGGGAGATCAGATACGCAGTATTTT.

The CDR3 nucleotides are TGTGCCAGCAGCCCCCCCGGGATACCCACAGATACGCAGTATTTT. Translated, it gives CASSPPGIPTDTQYF. This chain connects TRBV7-9 to TRBJ2-3; possibly TRBD2 for D (5 bases). The germline V gene encodes CDR1 SEHNR and CDR2 FQNEAQ (reference sequence). V gave up 5 bases and J gave up 2 bases, with 14 bases separating them. The length of the CDR3 is 15 residues.

The CDR3 loop is CSVAGNTGELFF. CDR3 DNA: TGCAGCGTTGCCGGTAACACCGGGGAGCTGTTTTTT. The gene calls are TRBV29-1 and TRBJ2-2, with D hard to call. Trimming removed 4 bases from V and 2 bases from J, with 5 bases in between. Germline CDR1 and CDR2: SQVTM and ANQGSEA. The CDR3 runs to 12 residues.

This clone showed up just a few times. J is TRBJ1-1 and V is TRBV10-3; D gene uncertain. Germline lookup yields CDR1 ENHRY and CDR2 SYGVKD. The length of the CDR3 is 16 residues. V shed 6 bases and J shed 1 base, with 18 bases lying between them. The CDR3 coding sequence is TGTGCCATCAGGGACTCTAACGGACTCCAGAACACTGAAGCTTTCTTT. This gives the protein CAIRDSNGLQNTEAFF.

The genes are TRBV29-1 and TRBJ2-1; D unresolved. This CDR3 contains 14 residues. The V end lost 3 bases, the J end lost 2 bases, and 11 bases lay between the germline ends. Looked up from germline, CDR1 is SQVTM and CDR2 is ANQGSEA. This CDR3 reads CSVDFAGPYNEQFF. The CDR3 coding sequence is TGCAGCGTTGACTTCGCAGGCCCCTACAATGAGCAGTTCTTC.

The CDR3 nucleotides are TGTGCCAGCAGGGCCGAGCAGGGTGGAAATTCACCCCTCCACTTT. It encodes CASRAEQGGNSPLHF. This chain uses TRBV6-4 with TRBJ1-6, with D possibly TRBD1 on 5 matching bases. Trimming pared 6 bases from V and 7 bases from J, leaving 16 bases between. Germline CDR1 and CDR2: MRHNA and SNTAGT. This CDR3 contains 15 residues.

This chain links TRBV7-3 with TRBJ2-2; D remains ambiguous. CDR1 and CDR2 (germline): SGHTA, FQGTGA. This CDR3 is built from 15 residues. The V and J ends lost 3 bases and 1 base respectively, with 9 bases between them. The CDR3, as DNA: TGTGCCAGCAGCTTGCAGGCTATGAACACCGGGGAGCTGTTTTTT. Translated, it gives CASSLQAMNTGELFF.

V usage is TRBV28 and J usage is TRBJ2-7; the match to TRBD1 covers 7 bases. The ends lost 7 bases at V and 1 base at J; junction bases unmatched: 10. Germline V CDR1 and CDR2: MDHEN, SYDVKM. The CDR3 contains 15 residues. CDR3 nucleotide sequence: TGTGCCAGCACCATTGACAGGGCCCGATCCTACGAGCAGTACTTC. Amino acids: CASTIDRARSYEQYF. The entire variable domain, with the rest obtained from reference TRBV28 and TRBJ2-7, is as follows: DVKVTQSSRYLVKRTGEKVFLECVQDMDHENMFWYRQDPGLGLRLIYFSYDVKMKEKGDIPEGYSVSREKKERFSLILESASTNQTSMYLCASTIDRARSYEQYFGPGTRLTVT.

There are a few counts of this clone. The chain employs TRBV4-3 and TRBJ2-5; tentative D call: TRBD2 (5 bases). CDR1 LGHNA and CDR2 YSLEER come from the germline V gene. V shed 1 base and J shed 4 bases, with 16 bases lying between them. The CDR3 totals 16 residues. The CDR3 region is CASSQGDTGTGETQYF. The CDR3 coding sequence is TGCGCCAGCAGCCAAGGAGACACGGGAACGGGAGAGACCCAGTACTTC.

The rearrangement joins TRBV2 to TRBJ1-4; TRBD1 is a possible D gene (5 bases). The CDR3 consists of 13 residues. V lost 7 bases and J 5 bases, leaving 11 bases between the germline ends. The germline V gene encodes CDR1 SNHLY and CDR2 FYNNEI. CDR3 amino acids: CASIRQQNEKLFF. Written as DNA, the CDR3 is TGTGCCAGCATCCGACAGCAGAATGAAAAACTGTTTTTT.

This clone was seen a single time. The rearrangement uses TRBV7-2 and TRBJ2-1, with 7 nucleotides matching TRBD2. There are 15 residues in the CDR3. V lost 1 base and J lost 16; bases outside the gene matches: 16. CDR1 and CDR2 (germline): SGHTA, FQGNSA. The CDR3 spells CASSLVGATQGGVFF. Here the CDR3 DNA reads TGTGCCAGCAGCTTAGTTGGGGCAACGCAGGGAGGGGTTTTCTTC.

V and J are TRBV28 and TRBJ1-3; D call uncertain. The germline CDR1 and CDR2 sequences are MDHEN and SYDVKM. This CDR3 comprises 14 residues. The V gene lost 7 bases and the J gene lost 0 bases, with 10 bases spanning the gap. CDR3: CASNDGYSGNTIYF. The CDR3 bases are TGTGCCAGCAACGACGGATACTCTGGAAACACCATATATTTT.

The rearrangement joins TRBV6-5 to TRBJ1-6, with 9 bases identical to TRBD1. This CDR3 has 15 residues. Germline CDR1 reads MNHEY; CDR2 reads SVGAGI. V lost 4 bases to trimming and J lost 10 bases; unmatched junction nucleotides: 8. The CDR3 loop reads CASSFSGTGLSPLHF. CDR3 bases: TGTGCCAGCAGTTTCTCCGGGACAGGGCTCTCACCCCTCCACTTT.

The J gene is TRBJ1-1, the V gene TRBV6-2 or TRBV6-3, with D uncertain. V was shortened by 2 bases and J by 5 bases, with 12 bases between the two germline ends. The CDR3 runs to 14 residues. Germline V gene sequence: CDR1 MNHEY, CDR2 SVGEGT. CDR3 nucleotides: TGTGCCAGCAGTTACAGTTTTTCGAATACTGAAGCTTTCTTT. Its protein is CASSYSFSNTEAFF.

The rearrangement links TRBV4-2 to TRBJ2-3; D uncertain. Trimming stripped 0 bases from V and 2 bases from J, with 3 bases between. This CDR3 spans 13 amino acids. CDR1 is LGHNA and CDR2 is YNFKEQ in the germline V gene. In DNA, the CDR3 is TGTGCCAGCAGCCAAGATATCACAGATACGCAGTATTTT. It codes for CASSQDITDTQYF.

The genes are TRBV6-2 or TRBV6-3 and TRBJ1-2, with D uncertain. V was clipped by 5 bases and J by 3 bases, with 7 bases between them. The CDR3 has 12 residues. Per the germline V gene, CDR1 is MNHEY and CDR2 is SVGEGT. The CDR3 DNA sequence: TGTGCCAGCAGTAGGCAGGACTATGGCTACACCTTC. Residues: CASSRQDYGYTF.

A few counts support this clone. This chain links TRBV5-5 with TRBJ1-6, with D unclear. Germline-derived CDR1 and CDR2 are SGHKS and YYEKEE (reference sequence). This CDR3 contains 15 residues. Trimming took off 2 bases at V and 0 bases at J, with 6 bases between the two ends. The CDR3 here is CASSLASSYNSPLHF. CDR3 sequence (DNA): TGTGCCAGCAGCTTAGCCAGCTCCTATAATTCACCCCTCCACTTT.

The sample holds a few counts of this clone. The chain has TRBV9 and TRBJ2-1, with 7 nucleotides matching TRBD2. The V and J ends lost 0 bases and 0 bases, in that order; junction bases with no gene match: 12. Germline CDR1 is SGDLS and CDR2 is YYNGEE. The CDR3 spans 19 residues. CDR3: CASSVGSGLGRSSYNEQFF. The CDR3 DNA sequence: TGTGCCAGCAGCGTAGGGTCCGGACTAGGCAGAAGCTCCTACAATGAGCAGTTCTTC.

CDR3 in DNA: TGTGCCTGGATGTCCCCGTCGTCGAACACTGAAGCTTTCTTT. It codes for CAWMSPSSNTEAFF. The chain combines TRBV30 with TRBJ1-1; unclear D gene. Germline CDR1 and CDR2: GTSNPN and SVGIG (reference sequence). V was shortened by 4 bases and J by 1 base, with 13 bases between the two germline ends. CDR3 size: 14 residues.

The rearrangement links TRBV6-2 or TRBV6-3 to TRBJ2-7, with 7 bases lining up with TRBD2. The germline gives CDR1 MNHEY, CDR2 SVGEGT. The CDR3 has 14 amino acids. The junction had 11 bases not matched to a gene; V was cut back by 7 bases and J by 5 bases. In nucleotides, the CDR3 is TGTGCCAGCATCCCACTGGCGGGGGTCAACGAGCAGTACTTC. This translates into CASIPLAGVNEQYF.